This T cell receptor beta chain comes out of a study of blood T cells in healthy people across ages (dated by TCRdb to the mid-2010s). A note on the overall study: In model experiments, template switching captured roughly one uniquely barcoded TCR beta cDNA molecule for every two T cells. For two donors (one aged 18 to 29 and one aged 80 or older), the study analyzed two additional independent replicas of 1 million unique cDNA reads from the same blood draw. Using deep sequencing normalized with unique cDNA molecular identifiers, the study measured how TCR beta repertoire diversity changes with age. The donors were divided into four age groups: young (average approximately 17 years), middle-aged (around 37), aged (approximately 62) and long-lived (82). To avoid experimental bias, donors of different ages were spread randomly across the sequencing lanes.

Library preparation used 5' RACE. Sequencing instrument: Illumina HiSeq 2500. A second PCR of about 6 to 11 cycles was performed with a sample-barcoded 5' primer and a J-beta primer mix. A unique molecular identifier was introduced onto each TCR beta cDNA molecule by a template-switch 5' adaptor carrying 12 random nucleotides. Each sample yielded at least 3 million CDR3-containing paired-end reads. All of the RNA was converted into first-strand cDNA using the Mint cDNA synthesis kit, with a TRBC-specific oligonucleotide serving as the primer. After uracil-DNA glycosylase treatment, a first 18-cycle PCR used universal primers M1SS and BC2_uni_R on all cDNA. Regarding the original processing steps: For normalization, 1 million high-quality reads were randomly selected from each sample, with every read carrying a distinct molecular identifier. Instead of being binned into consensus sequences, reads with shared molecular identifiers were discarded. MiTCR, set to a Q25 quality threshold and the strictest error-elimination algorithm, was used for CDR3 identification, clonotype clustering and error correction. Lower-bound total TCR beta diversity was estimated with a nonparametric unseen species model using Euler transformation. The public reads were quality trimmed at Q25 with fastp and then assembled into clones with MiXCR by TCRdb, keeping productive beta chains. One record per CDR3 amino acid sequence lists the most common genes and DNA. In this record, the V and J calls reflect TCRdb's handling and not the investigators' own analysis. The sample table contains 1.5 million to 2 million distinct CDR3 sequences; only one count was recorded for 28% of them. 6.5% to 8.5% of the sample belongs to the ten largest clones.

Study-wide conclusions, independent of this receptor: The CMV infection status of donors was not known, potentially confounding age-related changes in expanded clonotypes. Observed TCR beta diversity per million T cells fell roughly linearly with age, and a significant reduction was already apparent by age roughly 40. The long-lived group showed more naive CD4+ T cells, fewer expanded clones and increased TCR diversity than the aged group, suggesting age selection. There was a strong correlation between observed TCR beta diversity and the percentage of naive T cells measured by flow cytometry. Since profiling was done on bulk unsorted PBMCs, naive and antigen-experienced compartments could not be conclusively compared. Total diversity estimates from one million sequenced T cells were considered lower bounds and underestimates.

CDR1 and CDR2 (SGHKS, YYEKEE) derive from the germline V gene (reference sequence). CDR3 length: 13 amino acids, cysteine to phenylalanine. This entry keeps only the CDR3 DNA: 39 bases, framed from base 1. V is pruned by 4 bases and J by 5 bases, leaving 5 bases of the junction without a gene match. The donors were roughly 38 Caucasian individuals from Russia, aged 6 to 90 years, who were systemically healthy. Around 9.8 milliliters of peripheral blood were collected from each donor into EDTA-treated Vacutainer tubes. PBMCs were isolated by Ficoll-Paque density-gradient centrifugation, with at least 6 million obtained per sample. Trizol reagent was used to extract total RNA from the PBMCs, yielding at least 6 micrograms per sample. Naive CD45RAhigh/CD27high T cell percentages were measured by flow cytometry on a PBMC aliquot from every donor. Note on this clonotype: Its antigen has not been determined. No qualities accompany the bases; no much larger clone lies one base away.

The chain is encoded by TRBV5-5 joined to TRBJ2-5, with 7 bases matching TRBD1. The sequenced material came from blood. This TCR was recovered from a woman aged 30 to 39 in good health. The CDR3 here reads CASSGGQWETQYF. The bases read TGTGCCAGCAGCGGGGGACAGTGGGAGACCCAGTACTTC.